This entry lists 8 T cell receptor beta chains sequenced from one sample in a study of human T cells and chemical hapten exposure. Time point here: patch test 3, about 24 weeks after DPC sensitization. As to treatment: therapeutic diphenylcyclopropenone sensitization with weekly scalp DPC. TCRdb reanalysed the RACE reads using MiXCR and keeps one entry per CDR3 protein. The data show 50,000 to 70,000 distinct CDR3 sequences, with 9.5% to 15% seen just once and 2.4% held by the top ten. Here the sequenced sample was whole blood, taken in connection with sensitization to the hapten diphenylcyclopropenone (DPC). Source of these receptors: a man younger than 40 with alopecia areata. Some clones in this sample may be carry-over from other donors' samples.

V is TRBV25-1 and J is TRBJ2-2; a weak D match, TRBD1 (6 bases). The CDR3 contains 13 residues. V shed 6 bases and J shed 8 bases, with 13 bases lying between them. CDR1 and CDR2 (germline): MGHDK, SYGVNS. The DNA for the CDR3 is TGTGCCAGCAGCGGACAGTACCGAGGGGAGCTGTTTTTT. Amino acids: CASSGQYRGELFF.

This clonotype appeared a few times. V and J are TRBV4-3 and TRBJ2-2; 12 positions agree with TRBD2. Losses at the gene ends were 0 bases for V and 4 bases for J; bases not matched to a gene: 3. This CDR3 contains 17 residues. The germline CDR1 and CDR2 sequences are LGHNA and YSLEER. In DNA form, the CDR3 reads TGCGCCAGCAGCCAAGATGAACTAGCGGGGGGCACCGGGGAGCTGTTTTTT. This sequence encodes CASSQDELAGGTGELFF.

This clonotype has more than one count but fewer than ten. An end of the junction differs from the germline gene, which may be a read error. This chain links TRBV20-1 with TRBJ1-1; 7 bases agree with TRBD1. The CDR3 is 12 amino acids. Per the germline V gene, CDR1 is DFQATT and CDR2 is SNEGSKA (reference sequence). The CDR3 loop reads CTTDRVNTEAFF. In nucleotides, the CDR3 is TGCACCACCGACAGGGTGAACACTGAAGCCTTCTTT.

This clonotype was seen a handful of times. The rearrangement joins TRBV28 to TRBJ2-7, with 8 positions matching TRBD1. CDR1 and CDR2 from the germline V gene are MDHEN and SYDVKM. After removal of 6 bases from V and 5 bases from J, the junction contained 9 bases not matched to a gene. CDR3 length: 14 residues. CDR3 residues: CASSPQGDSHEQYF. CDR3 DNA sequence: TGTGCCAGCAGCCCACAGGGGGATTCCCACGAGCAGTACTTC.

This clonotype came up many times. V gene TRBV6-2 or TRBV6-3 combines with J gene TRBJ2-2; D might be TRBD1 (5 bases). The germline V gene encodes CDR1 MNHEY and CDR2 SVGEGT. V lost 3 bases to trimming and J lost 3 bases, with 14 bases between them. This CDR3 is 16 amino acids long. In DNA form, the CDR3 reads TGTGCCAGCAGTTATTTCAGGGCGCAGTACACCGGGGAGCTGTTTTTT. Residues: CASSYFRAQYTGELFF.

This clonotype has a handful of counts. V gene TRBV27 combines with J gene TRBJ2-1; 8 positions match TRBD2. The V gene's germline CDR1 is MNHEY and CDR2 SMNVEV (reference sequence). The CDR3 is made up of 15 amino acids. Trimming at V came to 2 bases and at J to 4 bases, leaving 4 bases not matched to a gene. The CDR3 DNA reads TGTGCCAGCAGTTTAATGGCGGGGGGTTACAATGAGCAGTTCTTC. Translating gives CASSLMAGGYNEQFF.

This clonotype was seen many times. V and J are TRBV5-1 and TRBJ2-3; D gene unclear. The ends were cut back, 5 bases at V and 6 bases at J, with 10 bases in the middle. The CDR3 is 12 amino acids. Germline CDR1 reads SGHRS; CDR2 reads YFSETQ. The CDR3 reads CASRTRLDTQYF. The CDR3 DNA sequence: TGCGCCAGCAGGACGCGACTTGATACGCAGTATTTT.

This clonotype was seen more than once but under ten times. The chain carries TRBV5-1 and TRBJ1-1; 9 bases match TRBD1. Trimming took 0 bases from V and 0 from J; bases not matched to a gene: 3. This CDR3 comprises 16 residues. Germline V lookup: CDR1 SGHRS, CDR2 YFSETQ. The CDR3 DNA follows: TGCGCCAGCAGCTTGGCACAGGGGGCGTTGAACACTGAAGCTTTCTTT. It is translated as CASSLAQGALNTEAFF.